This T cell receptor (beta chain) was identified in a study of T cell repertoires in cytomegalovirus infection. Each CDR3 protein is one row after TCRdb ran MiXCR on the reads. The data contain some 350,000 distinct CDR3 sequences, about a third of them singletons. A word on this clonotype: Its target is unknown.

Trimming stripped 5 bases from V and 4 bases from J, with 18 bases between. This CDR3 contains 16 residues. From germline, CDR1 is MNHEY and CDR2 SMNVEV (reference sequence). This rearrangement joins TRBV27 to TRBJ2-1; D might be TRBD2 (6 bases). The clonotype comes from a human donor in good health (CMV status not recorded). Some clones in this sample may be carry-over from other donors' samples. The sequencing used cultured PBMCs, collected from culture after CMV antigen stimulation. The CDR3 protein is CASSPRLVSLYNEQFF. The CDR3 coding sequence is TGTGCCAGCAGTCCACGACTAGTTTCTTTATACAATGAGCAGTTCTTC.